The text below deals with one T cell receptor (beta chain). This CDR3 is also generated by other DNA sequences in the sample. This sample is drawn from a study of blood T cell repertoires in COVID-19. The method was immunoSEQ multiplex PCR; TCRdb's version includes in-frame clones alone and lacks a portion of them. Among some 240,000 clones listed, approximately 84% were seen once. The CDR3 length is 15 residues. From germline, CDR1 is MNHEY and CDR2 SMNVEV (reference sequence). Trimming cost V 5 bases and J 0 bases; bases outside gene matches: 3. The chain recombines TRBV27 with TRBJ2-7, with 11 bases aligning to TRBD2. This TCR was recovered from a woman aged 40 to 50 with acute COVID-19. The sample was PBMCs or T cells enriched from blood (not recorded which). The CDR3 DNA follows: TGTGCCAGCAGTGGGACTAGCGGAAGCTCCTACGAGCAGTACTTC. This translates into CASSGTSGSSYEQYF.